Presented here are 16 T cell receptor beta chains from one specimen sequenced in a study of shared clonotypes between healthy human individuals. Only in-frame clones appear in the TCRdb table, and some are missing; sequencing was by immunoSEQ multiplex PCR. The profile covers roughly 2.4 million clones, with approximately 94% appearing a single time and approximately 0.13% taken by the ten largest. The sample consisted of naive CD4+ T cells sorted from blood. Subset indicated: CD45RA+ positively selected. These receptors were obtained from a man aged 18 to 30 in good health.

The chain links TRBV19 to TRBJ2-1; tentative D call: TRBD2 (6 bases). The CDR3 has 15 amino acids. V was trimmed by 1 base and J by 4 bases, leaving 11 bases between them. In germline, CDR1 is LNHDA, CDR2 SQIVND (reference sequence). CDR3 nucleotides: TGTGCCAGTAGTATAGGTCGACTAGATTACAATGAGCAGTTCTTC. Translating it yields CASSIGRLDYNEQFF.

The chain joins TRBV6-6 to TRBJ1-6; the D gene is possibly TRBD1 (5 bases). Per the germline V gene, CDR1 is MNHNY and CDR2 is SVGAGI (reference sequence). This CDR3 spans 14 amino acids. With 7 bases removed from V and 9 bases from J, the gap between germline ends came to 16 bases. The CDR3 here is CASTQGSKSSPLHF. The CDR3 bases are TGTGCCAGCACCCAGGGATCGAAGAGTTCACCCCTCCACTTT.

V is TRBV29-1 and J is TRBJ1-1, with TRBD1 as a possible D gene (5 bases). The CDR3 consists of 15 residues. Germline V gives CDR1 SQVTM, CDR2 ANQGSEA. Trimming removed 1 base from V and 0 bases from J, with 12 bases in between. CDR3 sequence: CSVEGVGGMNTEAFF. The CDR3 bases are TGCAGCGTTGAAGGCGTGGGGGGGATGAACACTGAAGCTTTCTTT.

The J gene is TRBJ1-2, the V gene TRBV7-2; no definite D call. This CDR3 comprises 16 residues. The V gene's germline CDR1 is SGHTA and CDR2 FQGNSA. The V end lost 1 base, the J end lost 1 base, and 13 bases lay between the germline ends. Here the CDR3 reads CASSLGGSTLNYGYTF. In DNA form, the CDR3 reads TGTGCCAGCAGCTTAGGTGGCAGCACCCTTAACTATGGCTACACCTTC.

The rearrangement joins TRBV25-1 to TRBJ2-5; D is uncertain. The CDR3 is 12 amino acids. Germline loops: CDR1 MGHDK, CDR2 SYGVNS. V gave up 2 bases and J gave up 4 bases, with 5 bases separating them. CDR3 DNA sequence: TGTGCCAGCAGTGAACGGTTAGAGACCCAGTACTTC. Its translation is CASSERLETQYF.

The CDR3 here is CASSVETGTGNTIYF. The CDR3 region has the DNA TGTGCCAGCAGCGTAGAAACGGGGACGGGAAACACCATATATTTT. This rearrangement joins TRBV9 to TRBJ1-3; maybe TRBD1 (5 bases). The germline V gene has CDR1 SGDLS and CDR2 YYNGEE. With 0 bases removed from V and 4 bases from J, the gap between germline ends came to 11 bases. CDR3 length equals 15 residues.

The genes are TRBV6-1 and TRBJ1-4; D gene ambiguous. CDR1 MNHNS and CDR2 SASEGT come from the germline V gene. The V gene lost 4 bases and the J gene lost 0 bases, with 12 bases spanning the gap. CDR3 length: 16 amino acids. CDR3 sequence: CASSGWPFATNEKLFF. The CDR3 DNA reads TGTGCCAGCAGTGGGTGGCCATTTGCAACTAATGAAAAACTGTTTTTT.

This chain joins TRBV10-3 and TRBJ2-2; D is perhaps TRBD1 or TRBD2 (5 bases each). Germline V lookup: CDR1 ENHRY, CDR2 SYGVKD. Trimming shortened V by 11 bases and J by 2 bases, and 15 bases separated the two germline ends. This CDR3 is 14 amino acids long. The CDR3 region has the DNA TGTGCCGGGTCCGGGACCCCAAACACCGGGGAGCTGTTTTTT. It encodes CAGSGTPNTGELFF.

The chain joins TRBV27 to TRBJ2-7, with D possibly TRBD2 on 6 matching bases. The CDR3 length is 14 residues. Germline CDR1 MNHEY, CDR2 SMNVEV (reference sequence). With 6 bases removed from V and 4 bases from J, the gap between germline ends came to 16 bases. The CDR3 bases are TGTGCCAGCAGCCTGAAGGCGGGAATATACGAGCAGTACTTC. It yields the protein CASSLKAGIYEQYF.

A remark on this clone: Other nucleotide sequences from this sample produce the same CDR3. The chain employs TRBV6-5 and TRBJ1-1; possibly TRBD1 for D (5 bases). Trimming took 0 bases from V and 5 from J, leaving 7 bases between them. CDR1 is MNHEY, CDR2 SVGAGI, per germline. CDR3 length equals 13 residues. The chain's CDR3 is CASSYSQGTEAFF. CDR3 nucleotide sequence: TGTGCCAGCAGTTACTCTCAGGGTACTGAAGCTTTCTTT.

The chain employs TRBV12-5 and TRBJ2-3; D is unresolved. The germline V and J ends were trimmed by 6 bases and 6 bases, with 10 bases remaining between them. This CDR3 is 12 amino acids long. CDR1 is LGHNT and CDR2 is FRNRAP in the germline V gene. The CDR3 sequence is CASGPPRDTQYF. In DNA, the CDR3 is TGTGCTAGTGGACCCCCTCGGGATACGCAGTATTTT.

For this clone: The identical CDR3 is also encoded by other nucleotide sequences in the sample. The chain is built from TRBV19 and TRBJ2-7; 11 nucleotides match TRBD2. Trimming took 3 bases from V and 0 from J; bases not matched to a gene: 1. This CDR3 is built from 15 residues. Germline CDR1 reads LNHDA; CDR2 reads SQIVND (reference sequence). As DNA, the CDR3 is TGTGCCAGTAGTATCGGACTAGCGGGCTCCTACGAGCAGTACTTC. Translation gives CASSIGLAGSYEQYF.

CDR3 coding DNA: TGTGCCAGTAATCAGGGGAGAGGCAATCAGCCCCAGCATTTT. It yields the protein CASNQGRGNQPQHF. The rearrangement joins TRBV19 to TRBJ1-5; TRBD1 is a possible D gene (6 bases). This CDR3 contains 14 residues. Germline assignment: CDR1 LNHDA and CDR2 SQIVND (reference sequence). The germline V and J ends were trimmed by 7 bases and 2 bases, with 12 bases remaining between them.

This clone was observed once. The J gene is TRBJ2-3, the V gene TRBV4-1; 15 nucleotides align to TRBD2. The CDR3 contains 16 residues. Unmatched junction bases numbered 4, after V lost 7 bases and J lost 2 bases. CDR1 is MGHRA and CDR2 is YSYEKL in the germline V gene. The CDR3 loop is CASTGTSGRTTDTQYF. CDR3 DNA sequence: TGCGCCAGCACCGGGACTAGCGGGAGGACCACAGATACGCAGTATTTT.

The gene calls are TRBV11-2 and TRBJ2-3; D gene ambiguous. Trimming left V 0 bases short and J 0 bases short, with 10 bases between. CDR3 length equals 16 residues. The germline gives CDR1 SGHAT, CDR2 FQNNGV. CDR3 in DNA: TGTGCCAGCAGCTTAGATCTCCCCGGTAGCACAGATACGCAGTATTTT. Translating it yields CASSLDLPGSTDTQYF.

The V and J genes are TRBV9 and TRBJ1-6; a weak D match, TRBD1 (5 bases). The CDR3 length is 17 residues. The V gene's germline CDR1 is SGDLS and CDR2 YYNGEE. With 4 bases removed from V and 12 bases from J, the gap between germline ends came to 26 bases. The CDR3 sequence: CASSLRGDPSTPGPLHF. In DNA, the CDR3 is TGTGCCAGCAGCCTCAGAGGGGACCCCAGTACTCCCGGACCCCTCCACTTT.